Shown below are 8 T cell receptor beta chains from a single sample sequenced in a study of shared clonotypes between healthy human individuals. Repertoires were generated with immunoSEQ multiplex PCR, while TCRdb's copy carries only in-frame clones and drops some. The sample includes some 630,000 clones, around 96% seen only once; the top ten take less than 0.12%. Positive CCR7 selection of CD45RO-negative cells yielded the naive CD8 cells, and terminally differentiated effector memory CD45RA+ cells were excluded. The sample was naive CD8+ T cells sorted from blood. The source of these receptors is a woman in her twenties or thirties in good health.

The chain has TRBV19 and TRBJ2-6, with no clear D. The CDR3 contains 13 residues. Germline CDR1 is LNHDA and CDR2 is SQIVND (reference sequence). The germline V and J ends were trimmed by 6 bases and 0 bases, with 3 bases remaining between them. This chain's CDR3 is CASSLSGANVLTF. DNA of the CDR3: TGTGCCAGTAGCCTCTCTGGGGCCAACGTCCTGACTTTC.

The V gene is TRBV9, the J gene TRBJ2-7, with 10 nucleotides matching TRBD1. The trim removed 3 bases at V and 6 bases at J, leaving 18 bases unmatched. This CDR3 has 18 amino acids. Germline CDR1 SGDLS, CDR2 YYNGEE. CDR3 region: CASSAYPIAGTGEAEQYF. CDR3 coding DNA: TGTGCCAGCAGCGCCTATCCTATAGCCGGGACAGGGGAAGCCGAGCAGTACTTC.

The sample holds one count of this clone. The V gene is TRBV10-3, the J gene TRBJ2-7, with D tentatively TRBD2 (5 bases). Trimming removed 2 bases at V and 0 bases at J, with 11 bases between. The CDR3 length is 15 residues. Germline V gene data show CDR1 as ENHRY and CDR2 as SYGVKD. Here the CDR3 reads CAISETGNSSYEQYF. As DNA, the CDR3 is TGTGCCATCAGTGAGACGGGGAACAGCTCCTACGAGCAGTACTTC.

The chain uses TRBV9 and TRBJ1-1; possibly TRBD1 for D (5 bases). This CDR3 contains 15 residues. The V end lost 2 bases, the J end lost 5 bases, and 16 bases lay between the germline ends. Germline V lookup: CDR1 SGDLS, CDR2 YYNGEE. The CDR3 DNA reads as TGTGCCAGCAGCGTTTCAGAGTGGGGGGGAACTGAAGCTTTCTTT. This codes for CASSVSEWGGTEAFF.

The V call is TRBV7-3, the J call TRBJ1-5; D unclear. Germline V gene sequence: CDR1 SGHTA, CDR2 FQGTGA. The ends were cut back, 1 base at V and 2 bases at J, with 6 bases in the middle. The CDR3 length is 14 residues. The CDR3 DNA reads TGTGCCAGCAGCTTAAGTCTAGGCAATCAGCCCCAGCATTTT. Residues: CASSLSLGNQPQHF.

This sequence joins TRBV11-3 and TRBJ1-5; D gene unclear. V was cut by 3 bases and J by 5 bases, with 8 bases left in between. The CDR3 runs 13 residues. CDR1 is SGHNT and CDR2 is YENEEA in the germline V gene. CDR3 sequence: CASSFSFYQPQHF. CDR3 DNA sequence: TGTGCCAGCAGCTTCAGCTTTTATCAGCCCCAGCATTTT.

The V call is TRBV19, the J call TRBJ2-5; 11 bases map to TRBD1. The DNA end favors TRBJ2-7, so the J call may be wrong. Germline loops: CDR1 LNHDA, CDR2 SQIVND (reference sequence). This CDR3 has 15 residues. The CDR3 reads CASKLRDRGTYEQYF. CDR3 nucleotide sequence: TGTGCCAGTAAACTCCGGGACAGGGGGACCTACGAGCAGTACTTC.

The V and J genes are TRBV7-9 and TRBJ2-3, with TRBD2 matching over 9 bases. J lost 5 bases, V lost 4 bases, and 10 bases had no gene match. The CDR3 totals 16 residues. Germline V CDR1 and CDR2: SEHNR, FQNEAQ (reference sequence). The CDR3 spells CASSYSSGIYGDTQYF. As DNA, the CDR3 is TGTGCCAGCAGCTATTCTAGCGGGATTTATGGAGATACGCAGTATTTT. The entire variable domain, with the rest obtained from reference TRBV7-9 and TRBJ2-3, is as follows: DTGVSQNPRHKITKRGQNVTFRCDPISEHNRLYWYRQTLGQGPEFLTYFQNEAQLEKSRLLSDRFSAERPKGSFSTLEIQRTEQGDSAMYLCASSYSSGIYGDTQYFGPGTRLTVL.